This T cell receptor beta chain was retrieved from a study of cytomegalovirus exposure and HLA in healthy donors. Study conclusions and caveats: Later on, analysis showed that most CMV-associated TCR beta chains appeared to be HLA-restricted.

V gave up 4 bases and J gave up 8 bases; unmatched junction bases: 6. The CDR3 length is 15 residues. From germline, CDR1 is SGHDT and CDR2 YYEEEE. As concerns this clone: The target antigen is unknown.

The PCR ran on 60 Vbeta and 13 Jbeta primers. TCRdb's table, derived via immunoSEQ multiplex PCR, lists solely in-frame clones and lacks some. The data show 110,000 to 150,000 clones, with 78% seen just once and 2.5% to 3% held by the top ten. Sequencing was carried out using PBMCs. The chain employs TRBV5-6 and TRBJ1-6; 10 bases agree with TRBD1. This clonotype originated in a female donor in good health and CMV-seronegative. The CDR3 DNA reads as TGTGCCAGCAGCGCCGCCGGGACAGGGGATTCACCCCTCCACTTT. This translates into CASSAAGTGDSPLHF.